This T cell receptor beta chain is from a study of blood T cell repertoires in COVID-19. This CDR3 contains 12 residues. Trimming left V 4 bases short and J 7 bases short, with 8 bases between. Germline CDR1 is MNHEY and CDR2 is SVGEGT. Libraries were prepared by immunoSEQ multiplex PCR; TCRdb keeps only in-frame clonotypes and omits some of them. The repertoire holds roughly 250,000 clones, with around 86% as singletons. This TCR derives from a woman between 50 and 59 years old who had recovered from COVID-19. This chain joins TRBV6-2 or TRBV6-3 and TRBJ2-1; D is undetermined. The sample comprised PBMCs or T cells enriched from blood (not recorded which). The CDR3 DNA is TGTGCCAGCAGTTGGGCTGGGAATGAGCAGTTCTTC. It is translated as CASSWAGNEQFF.